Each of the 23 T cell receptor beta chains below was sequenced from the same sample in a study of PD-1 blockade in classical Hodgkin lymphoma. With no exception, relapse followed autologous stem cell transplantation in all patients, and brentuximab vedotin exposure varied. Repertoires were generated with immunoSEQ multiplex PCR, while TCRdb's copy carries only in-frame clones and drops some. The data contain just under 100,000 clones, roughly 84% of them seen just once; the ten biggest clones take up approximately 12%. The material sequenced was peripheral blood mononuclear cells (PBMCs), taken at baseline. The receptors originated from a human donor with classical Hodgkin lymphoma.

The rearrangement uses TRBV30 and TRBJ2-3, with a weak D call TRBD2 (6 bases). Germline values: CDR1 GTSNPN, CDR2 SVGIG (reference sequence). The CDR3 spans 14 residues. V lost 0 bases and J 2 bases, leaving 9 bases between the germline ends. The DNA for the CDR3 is TGTGCCTGGAGTGTGGCGGGATTCACAGATACGCAGTATTTT. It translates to CAWSVAGFTDTQYF.

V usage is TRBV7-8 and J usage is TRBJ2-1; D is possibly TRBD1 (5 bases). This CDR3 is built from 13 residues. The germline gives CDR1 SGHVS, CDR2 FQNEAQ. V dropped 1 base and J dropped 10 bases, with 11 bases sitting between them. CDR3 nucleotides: TGTGCCAGCAGCTTAGACCCTAAGGGGGAGCAGTTCTTC. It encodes CASSLDPKGEQFF.

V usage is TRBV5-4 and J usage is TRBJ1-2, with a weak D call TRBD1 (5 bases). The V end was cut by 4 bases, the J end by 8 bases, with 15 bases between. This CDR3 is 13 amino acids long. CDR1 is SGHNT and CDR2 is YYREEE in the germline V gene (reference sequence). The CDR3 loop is CASSTQTVPGYTF. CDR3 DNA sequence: TGTGCCAGCAGCACCCAGACAGTGCCGGGCTACACCTTC.

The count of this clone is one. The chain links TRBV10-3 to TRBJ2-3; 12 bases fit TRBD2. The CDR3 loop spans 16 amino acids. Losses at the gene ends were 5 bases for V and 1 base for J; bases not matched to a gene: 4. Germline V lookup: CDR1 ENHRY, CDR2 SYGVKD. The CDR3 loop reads CAISSLAGGGTDTQYF. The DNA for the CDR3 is TGTGCCATCAGTTCTCTAGCGGGAGGGGGCACAGATACGCAGTATTTT.

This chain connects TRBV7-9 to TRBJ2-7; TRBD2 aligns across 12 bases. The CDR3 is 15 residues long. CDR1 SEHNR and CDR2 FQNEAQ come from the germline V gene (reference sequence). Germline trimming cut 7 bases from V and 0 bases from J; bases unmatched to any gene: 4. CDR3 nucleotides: TGTGCCAGCACCCAGACTAGCGGGAGCTCCTACGAGCAGTACTTC. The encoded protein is CASTQTSGSSYEQYF.

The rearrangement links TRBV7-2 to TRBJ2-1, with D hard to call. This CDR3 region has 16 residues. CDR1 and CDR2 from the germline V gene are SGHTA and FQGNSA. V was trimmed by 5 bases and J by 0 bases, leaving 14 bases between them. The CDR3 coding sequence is TGTGCCAGCAGCCCTGAGCCCGCGAGCTCCTACAATGAGCAGTTCTTC. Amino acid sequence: CASSPEPASSYNEQFF.

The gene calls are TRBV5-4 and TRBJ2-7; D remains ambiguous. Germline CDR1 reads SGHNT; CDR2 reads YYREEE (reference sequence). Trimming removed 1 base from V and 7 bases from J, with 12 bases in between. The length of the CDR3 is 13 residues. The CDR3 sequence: CASSLPPFFEQYF. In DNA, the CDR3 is TGTGCCAGCAGCTTGCCGCCTTTTTTTGAGCAGTACTTC.

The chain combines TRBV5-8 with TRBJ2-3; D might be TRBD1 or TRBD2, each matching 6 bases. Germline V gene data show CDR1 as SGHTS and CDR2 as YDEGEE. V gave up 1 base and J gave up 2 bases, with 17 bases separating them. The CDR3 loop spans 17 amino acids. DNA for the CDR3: TGTGCCAGCAGCTTGAAAACGGGGGCTAGCGCCACAGATACGCAGTATTTT. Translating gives CASSLKTGASATDTQYF.

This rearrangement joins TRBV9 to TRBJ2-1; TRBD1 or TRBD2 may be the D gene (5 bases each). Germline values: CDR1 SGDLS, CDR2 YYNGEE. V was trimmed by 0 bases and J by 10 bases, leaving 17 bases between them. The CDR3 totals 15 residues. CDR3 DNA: TGTGCCAGCAGCGTAGCGGGGCTAGAAACAAGCGAGCAGTTCTTC. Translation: CASSVAGLETSEQFF.

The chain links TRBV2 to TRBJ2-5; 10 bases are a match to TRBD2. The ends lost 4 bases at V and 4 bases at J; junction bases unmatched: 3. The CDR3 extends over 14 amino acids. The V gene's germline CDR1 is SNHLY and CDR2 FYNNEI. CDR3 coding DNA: TGTGCCAGCAGTGGTGGGACTAGCGCAGAGACCCAGTACTTC. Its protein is CASSGGTSAETQYF.

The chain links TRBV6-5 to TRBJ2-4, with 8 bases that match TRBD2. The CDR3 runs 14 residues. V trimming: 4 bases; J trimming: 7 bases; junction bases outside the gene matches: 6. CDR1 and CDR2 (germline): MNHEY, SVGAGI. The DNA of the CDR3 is TGTGCCAGCAGTTGGGGGACTAGTAGGAACATTCAGTACTTC. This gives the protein CASSWGTSRNIQYF.

In DNA form, the CDR3 reads TGCGCCAGCACAAGTTTGGAGCAGTACTTC. The encoded protein is CASTSLEQYF. The chain carries TRBV10-1 and TRBJ2-7; D is unclear. Germline CDR1 reads WNHNN; CDR2 reads SYGVQD (reference sequence). V lost 7 bases, J lost 7 bases, and 8 bases lay in between. The CDR3 length is 10 residues.

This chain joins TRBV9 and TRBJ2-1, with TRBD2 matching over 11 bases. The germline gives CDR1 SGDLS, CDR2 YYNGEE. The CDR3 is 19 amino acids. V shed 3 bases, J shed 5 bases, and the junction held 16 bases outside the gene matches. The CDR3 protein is CASSARTYGVLAGDNEQFF. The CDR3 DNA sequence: TGTGCCAGCAGCGCCAGGACTTATGGCGTACTAGCGGGAGACAATGAGCAGTTCTTC.

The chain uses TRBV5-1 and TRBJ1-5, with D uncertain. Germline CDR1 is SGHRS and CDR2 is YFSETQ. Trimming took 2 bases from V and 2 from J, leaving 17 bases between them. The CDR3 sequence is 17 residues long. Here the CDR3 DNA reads TGCGCCAGCAGCTTCAACCCGGGATCGAGTGGCAATCAGCCCCAGCATTTT. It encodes CASSFNPGSSGNQPQHF.

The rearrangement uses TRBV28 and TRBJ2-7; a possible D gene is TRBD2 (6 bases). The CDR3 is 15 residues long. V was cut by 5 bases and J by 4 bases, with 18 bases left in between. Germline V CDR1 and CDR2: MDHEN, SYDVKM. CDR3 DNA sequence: TGTGCCAGCAGTGGCCCTGCGGGACTCCTTTACGAGCAGTACTTC. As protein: CASSGPAGLLYEQYF.

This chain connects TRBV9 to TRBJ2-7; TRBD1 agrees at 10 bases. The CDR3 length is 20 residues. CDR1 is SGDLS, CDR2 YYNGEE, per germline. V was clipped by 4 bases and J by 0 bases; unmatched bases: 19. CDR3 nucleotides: TGTGCCAGCAGCACCCAACCCGGGACAGGGGCCGTCCCGAGCTCCTACGAGCAGTACTTC. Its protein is CASSTQPGTGAVPSSYEQYF.

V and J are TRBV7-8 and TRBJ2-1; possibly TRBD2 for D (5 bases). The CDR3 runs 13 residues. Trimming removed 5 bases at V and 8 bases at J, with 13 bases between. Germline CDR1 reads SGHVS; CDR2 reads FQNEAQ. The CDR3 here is CASSPTRVHEQFF. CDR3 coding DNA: TGTGCCAGCAGCCCCACGAGGGTCCATGAGCAGTTCTTC.

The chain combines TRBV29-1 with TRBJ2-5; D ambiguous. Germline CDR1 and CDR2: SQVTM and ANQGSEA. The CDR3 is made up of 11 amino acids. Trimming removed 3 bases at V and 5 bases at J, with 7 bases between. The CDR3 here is CSVDLIETQYF. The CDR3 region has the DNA TGCAGCGTTGACCTAATTGAGACCCAGTACTTC.

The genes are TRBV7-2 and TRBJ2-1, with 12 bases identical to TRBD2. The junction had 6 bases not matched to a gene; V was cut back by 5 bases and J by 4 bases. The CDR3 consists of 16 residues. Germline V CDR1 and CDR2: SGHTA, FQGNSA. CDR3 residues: CASSMGLAGLYNEQFF. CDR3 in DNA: TGTGCCAGCAGCATGGGACTAGCGGGCTTATACAATGAGCAGTTCTTC.

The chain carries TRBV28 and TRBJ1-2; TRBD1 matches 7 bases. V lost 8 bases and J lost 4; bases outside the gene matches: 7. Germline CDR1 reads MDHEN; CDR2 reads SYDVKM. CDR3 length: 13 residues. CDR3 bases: TGTGCCAGCTTCCAAGGGGGCCTCTATGGCTACACCTTC. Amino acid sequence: CASFQGGLYGYTF.

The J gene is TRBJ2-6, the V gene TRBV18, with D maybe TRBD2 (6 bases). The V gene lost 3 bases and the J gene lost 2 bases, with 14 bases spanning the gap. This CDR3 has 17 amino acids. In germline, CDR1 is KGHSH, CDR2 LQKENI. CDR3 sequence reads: CASSPPGGTAGANVLTF. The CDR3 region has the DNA TGTGCCAGCTCACCCCCCGGGGGTACGGCTGGGGCCAACGTCCTGACTTTC.

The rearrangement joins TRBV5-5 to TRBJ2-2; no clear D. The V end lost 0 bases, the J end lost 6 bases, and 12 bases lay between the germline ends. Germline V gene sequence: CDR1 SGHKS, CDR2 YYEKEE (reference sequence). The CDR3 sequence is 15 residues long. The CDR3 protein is CASSLAWALPGELFF. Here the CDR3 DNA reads TGTGCCAGCAGCTTGGCCTGGGCGCTACCCGGGGAGCTGTTTTTT.

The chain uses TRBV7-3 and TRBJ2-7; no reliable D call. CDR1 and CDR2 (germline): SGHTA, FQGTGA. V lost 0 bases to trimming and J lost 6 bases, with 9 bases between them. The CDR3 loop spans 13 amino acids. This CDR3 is CASSLTFSGEQYF. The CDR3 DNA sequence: TGTGCCAGCAGCTTAACATTTAGTGGCGAGCAGTACTTC.